These T cell receptor beta chains were read from a single sample in a study of T cell repertoires in ileal Crohn's disease. The repertoire was sequenced with immunoSEQ multiplex PCR; TCRdb's copy has only in-frame clones and lacks some. The profile covers over 7,000 clones, with about three quarters appearing a single time and 40% to 45% taken by the ten largest. The sequencing sample was made of ileal tissue. These TCRs come from an adult with Crohn's disease. Each CDR3 is given with its conserved first and last residue. Size is omitted from some rows. Given values are once, few, many or a class for expanded clones.

>TRBV7-6|TRBJ2-3|14|.
CASSTRLEADTQYF
>TRBV4-1|TRBJ1-1|13|.
CASSHPIDTEAFF
>TRBV18|TRBJ2-7|14|.
CASSPSQGPYEQYF
>TRBV7-2|TRBJ2-5|19|.
CASSLEPHYRGTAQETQYF
>TRBV19|TRBJ2-1|14|few
CASSLGGEYNEQFF
>TRBV15|TRBJ2-2|17|few
CATSREWDRGTPGELFF
>TRBV5-1|TRBJ2-3|16|once
CASSPLSGGFTDTQYF
>TRBV6-6|TRBJ1-2|16|.
CASSLETQTKTGGYTF
>TRBV28|TRBJ1-4|16|.
CASSSPRGATNEKLFF
>TRBV10-3|TRBJ2-7|11|once
CASSFRGRQYF
>TRBV11-3|TRBJ2-3|16|.
CASSFGSSASTDTQYF
>TRBV7-2|TRBJ2-7|15|large
CASSLAPGPSYEQYF
>TRBV11-3|TRBJ2-5|15|.
CASSPGGLAAETQYF
>TRBV28|TRBJ1-2|12|once
CASSLNRYGYTF
>TRBV27|TRBJ1-4|15|.
CASSLGGGFTEKLFF
>TRBV2|TRBJ1-1|15|.
CASSASRGLGTEAFF
>TRBV28|TRBJ1-4|14|.
CASSFGGQHEKLFF
>TRBV5-4|TRBJ2-7|16|once
CASSFGGQASSYEQYF
>TRBV6-1|TRBJ2-1|12|few
CAIRGFGTVKFF
>TRBV7-6|TRBJ1-2|16|.
CASSLGTGGSSYGYTF
>TRBV28|TRBJ2-3|15|.
CASSSTGGSTDTQYF
>TRBV4-3|TRBJ2-3|17|.
CASSQERTSGGVDTQYF
>TRBV4-1|TRBJ2-7|16|.
CASSQESNLGPYEQYF
>TRBV7-2|TRBJ1-5|15|.
CASSTQGRSNQPQHF
>TRBV6-5|TRBJ2-7|15|once
CVSSYSGTGPYEQYF
>TRBV18|TRBJ1-2|15|.
CASSLHEGSGDGYTF
>TRBV7-9|TRBJ2-5|14|.
CASSSSGVRETQYF
>TRBV6-5|TRBJ2-3|16|.
CASSLTGTGDADTQYF
>TRBV19|TRBJ2-3|14|.
CASSIPQVRDTQYF
>TRBV27|TRBJ1-5|15|.
CASSFLGGRHQPQHF
>TRBV7-2|TRBJ2-1|15|.
CASSITSGSYNEQFF
>TRBV5-8|TRBJ1-5|16|.
CASSFLDGLSNQPQHF
>TRBV19|TRBJ2-2|17|.
CASSPRAGRGFTGELFF
>TRBV15|TRBJ2-1|13|once
CATSRGGVHEQFF
>TRBV7-2|TRBJ2-7|14|.
CASSFSRTGYEQYF
>TRBV12-5|TRBJ1-3|13|once
CASGASSGNTIYF
>TRBV10-3|TRBJ2-7|12|.
CAISEAGNEQYF
>TRBV28|TRBJ2-7|19|.
CASSLCTAQSHPPPYEQYF
>TRBV2|TRBJ1-4|15|medium-sized
CASILQGGANEKLFF
>TRBV5-4|TRBJ2-3|18|.
CASSFLLAAYLSTDTQYF